This T cell receptor beta chain was obtained from a study of cytomegalovirus exposure and HLA in healthy donors. Study-level results: The majority of CMV-associated TCR beta chains were reported as apparently HLA-restricted in a later analysis. HLA alleles were associated with roughly 17,000 TCR beta sequences in a later analysis at 0.05 false discovery rate.

Regarding this clone: Its specificity is not known.

Germline trimming cut 4 bases from V and 5 bases from J; bases unmatched to any gene: 15. The CDR3 is made up of 16 amino acids. Germline V lookup: CDR1 SQVTM, CDR2 ANQGSEA. The PCR made use of 60 Vbeta and 13 Jbeta primers. Per the original data handling: The count from a later analysis was roughly 80 million unique TCR beta chains, about 9.9 million of them shared. Produced via immunoSEQ multiplex PCR; TCRdb's table is partial and in-frame only. The D gene and trimming were derived from the DNA, and the V and J assignments and clone size from that table. The sample has 90,000 to 110,000 clones, about 76% seen once.

This TCR was recovered from a man between 35 and 55 years old in good health and CMV-seronegative. The rearrangement links TRBV29-1 to TRBJ2-3; TRBD1 aligns across 7 bases. The sequenced sample consisted of PBMCs. The CDR3 sequence is CSVVWRGRGSIDTQYF. The CDR3, as DNA: TGCAGCGTTGTCTGGCGTGGCAGGGGGAGTATAGATACGCAGTATTTT.